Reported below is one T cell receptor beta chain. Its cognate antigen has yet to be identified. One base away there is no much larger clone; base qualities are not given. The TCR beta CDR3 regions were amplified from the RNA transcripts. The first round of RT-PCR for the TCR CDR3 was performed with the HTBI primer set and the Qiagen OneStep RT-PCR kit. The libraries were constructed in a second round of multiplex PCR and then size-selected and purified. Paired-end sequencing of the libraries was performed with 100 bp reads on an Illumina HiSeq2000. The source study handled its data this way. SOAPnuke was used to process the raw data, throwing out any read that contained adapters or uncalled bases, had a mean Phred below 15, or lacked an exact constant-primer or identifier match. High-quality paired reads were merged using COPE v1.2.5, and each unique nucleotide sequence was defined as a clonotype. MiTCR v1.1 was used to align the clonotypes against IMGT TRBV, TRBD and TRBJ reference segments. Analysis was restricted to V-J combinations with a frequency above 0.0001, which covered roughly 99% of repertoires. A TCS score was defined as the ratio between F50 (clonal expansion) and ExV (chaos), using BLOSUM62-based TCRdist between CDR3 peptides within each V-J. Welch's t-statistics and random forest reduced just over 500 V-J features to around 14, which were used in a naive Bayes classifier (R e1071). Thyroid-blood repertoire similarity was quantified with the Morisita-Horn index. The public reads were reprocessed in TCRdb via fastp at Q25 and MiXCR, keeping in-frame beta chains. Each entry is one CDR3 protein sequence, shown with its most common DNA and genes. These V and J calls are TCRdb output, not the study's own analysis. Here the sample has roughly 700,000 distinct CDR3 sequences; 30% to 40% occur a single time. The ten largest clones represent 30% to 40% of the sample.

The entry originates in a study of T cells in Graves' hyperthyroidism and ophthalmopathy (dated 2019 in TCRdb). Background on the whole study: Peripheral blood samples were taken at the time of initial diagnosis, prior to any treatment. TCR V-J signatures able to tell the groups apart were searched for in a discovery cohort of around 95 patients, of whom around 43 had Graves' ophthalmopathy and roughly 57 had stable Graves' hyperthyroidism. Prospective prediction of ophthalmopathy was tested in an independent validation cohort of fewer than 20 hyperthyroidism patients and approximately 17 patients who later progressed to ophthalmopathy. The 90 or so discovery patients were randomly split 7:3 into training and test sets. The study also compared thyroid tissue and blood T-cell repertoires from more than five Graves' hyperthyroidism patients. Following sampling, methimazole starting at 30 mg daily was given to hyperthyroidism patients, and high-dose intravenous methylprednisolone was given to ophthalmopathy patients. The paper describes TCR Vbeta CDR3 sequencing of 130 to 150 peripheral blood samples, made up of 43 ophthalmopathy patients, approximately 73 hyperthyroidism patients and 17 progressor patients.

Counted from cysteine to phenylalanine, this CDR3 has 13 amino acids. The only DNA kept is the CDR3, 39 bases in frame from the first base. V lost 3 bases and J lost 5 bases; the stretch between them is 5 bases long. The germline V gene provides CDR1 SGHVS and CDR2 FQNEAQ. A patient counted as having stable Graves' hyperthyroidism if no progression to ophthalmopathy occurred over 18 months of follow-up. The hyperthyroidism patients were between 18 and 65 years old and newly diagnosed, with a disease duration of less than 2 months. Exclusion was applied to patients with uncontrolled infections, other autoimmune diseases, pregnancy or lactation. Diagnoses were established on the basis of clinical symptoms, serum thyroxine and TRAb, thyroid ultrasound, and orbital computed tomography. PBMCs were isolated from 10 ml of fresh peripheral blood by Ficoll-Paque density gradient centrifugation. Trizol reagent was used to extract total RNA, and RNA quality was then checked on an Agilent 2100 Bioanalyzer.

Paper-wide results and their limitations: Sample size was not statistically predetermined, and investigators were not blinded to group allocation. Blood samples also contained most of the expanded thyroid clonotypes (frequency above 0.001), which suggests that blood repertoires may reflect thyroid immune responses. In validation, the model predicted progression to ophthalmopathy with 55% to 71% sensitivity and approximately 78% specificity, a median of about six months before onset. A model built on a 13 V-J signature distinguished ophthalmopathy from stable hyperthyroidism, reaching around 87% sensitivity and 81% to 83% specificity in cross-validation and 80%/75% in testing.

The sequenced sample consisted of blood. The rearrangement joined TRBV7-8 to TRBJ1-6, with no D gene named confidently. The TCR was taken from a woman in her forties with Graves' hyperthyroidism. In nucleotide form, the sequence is TGTGCCAGCAGCTTCGGCAATAATTCACCCCTCCACTTT. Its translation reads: CASSFGNNSPLHF.